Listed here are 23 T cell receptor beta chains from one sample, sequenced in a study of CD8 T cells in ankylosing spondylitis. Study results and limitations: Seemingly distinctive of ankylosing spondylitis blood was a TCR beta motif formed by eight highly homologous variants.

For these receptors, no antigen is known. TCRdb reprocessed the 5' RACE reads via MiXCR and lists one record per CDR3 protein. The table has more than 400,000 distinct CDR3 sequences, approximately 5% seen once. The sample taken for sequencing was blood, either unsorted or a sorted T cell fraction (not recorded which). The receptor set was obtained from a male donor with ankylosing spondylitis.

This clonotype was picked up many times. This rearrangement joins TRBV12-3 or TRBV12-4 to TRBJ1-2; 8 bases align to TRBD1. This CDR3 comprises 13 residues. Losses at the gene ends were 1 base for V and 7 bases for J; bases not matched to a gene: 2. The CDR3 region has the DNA TGTGCCAGCAGTTTAGGGACAGGGCTTGGCTACACCTTC. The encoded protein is CASSLGTGLGYTF.

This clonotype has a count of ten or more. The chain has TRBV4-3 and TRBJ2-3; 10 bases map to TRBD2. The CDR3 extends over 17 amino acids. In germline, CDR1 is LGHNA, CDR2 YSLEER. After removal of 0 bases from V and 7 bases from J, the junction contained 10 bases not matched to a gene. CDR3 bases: TGCGCCAGCAGCCAAGATAGCCCTAGCGGGAGAGAAAATACGCAGTATTTT. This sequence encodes CASSQDSPSGRENTQYF.

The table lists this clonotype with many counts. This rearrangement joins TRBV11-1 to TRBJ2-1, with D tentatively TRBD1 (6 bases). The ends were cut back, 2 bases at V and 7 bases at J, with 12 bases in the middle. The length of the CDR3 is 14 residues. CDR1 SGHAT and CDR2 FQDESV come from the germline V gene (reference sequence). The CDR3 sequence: CASSLSLRGNEQFF. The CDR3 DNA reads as TGTGCCAGCAGCTTAAGTCTCAGGGGTAATGAGCAGTTCTTC.

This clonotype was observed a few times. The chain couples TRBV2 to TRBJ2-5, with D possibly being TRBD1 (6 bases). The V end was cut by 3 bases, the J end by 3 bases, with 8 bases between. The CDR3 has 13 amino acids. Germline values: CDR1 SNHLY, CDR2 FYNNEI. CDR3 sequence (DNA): TGTGCCAGCAGTGAGTACAGGGAAGAGACCCAGTACTTC. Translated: CASSEYREETQYF.

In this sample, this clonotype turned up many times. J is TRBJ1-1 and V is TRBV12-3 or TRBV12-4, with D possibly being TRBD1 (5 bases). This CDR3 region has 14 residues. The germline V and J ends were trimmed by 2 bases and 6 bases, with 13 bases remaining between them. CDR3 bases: TGTGCCAGCAGTTTATGGGGGATTCTGGCTGAAGCTTTCTTT. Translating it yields CASSLWGILAEAFF.

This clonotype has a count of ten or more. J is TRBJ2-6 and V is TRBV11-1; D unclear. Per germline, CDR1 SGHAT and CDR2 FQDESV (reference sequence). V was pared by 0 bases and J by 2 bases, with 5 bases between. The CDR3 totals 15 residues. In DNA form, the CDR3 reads TGTGCCAGCAGCTTAGCCCTGGCTGGGGCCAACGTCCTGACTTTC. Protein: CASSLALAGANVLTF.

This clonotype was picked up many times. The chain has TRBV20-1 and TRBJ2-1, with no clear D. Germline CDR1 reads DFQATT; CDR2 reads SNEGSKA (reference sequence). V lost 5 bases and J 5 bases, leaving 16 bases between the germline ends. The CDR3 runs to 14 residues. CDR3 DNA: TGCAGTGCTCAGCATCCTACCGGGCACAATGAGCAGTTCTTC. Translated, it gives CSAQHPTGHNEQFF.

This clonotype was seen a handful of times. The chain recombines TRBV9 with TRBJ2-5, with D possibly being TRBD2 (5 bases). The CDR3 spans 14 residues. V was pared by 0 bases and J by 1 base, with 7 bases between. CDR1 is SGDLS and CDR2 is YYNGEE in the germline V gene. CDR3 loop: CASSVGRGQETQYF. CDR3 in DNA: TGTGCCAGCAGCGTAGGCCGGGGCCAAGAGACCCAGTACTTC.

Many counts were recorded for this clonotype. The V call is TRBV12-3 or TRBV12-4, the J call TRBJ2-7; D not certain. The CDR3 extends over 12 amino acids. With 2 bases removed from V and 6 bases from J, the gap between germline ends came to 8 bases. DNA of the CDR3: TGTGCCAGCAGTTTATGGTCTCGCGAGCAGTACTTC. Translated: CASSLWSREQYF.

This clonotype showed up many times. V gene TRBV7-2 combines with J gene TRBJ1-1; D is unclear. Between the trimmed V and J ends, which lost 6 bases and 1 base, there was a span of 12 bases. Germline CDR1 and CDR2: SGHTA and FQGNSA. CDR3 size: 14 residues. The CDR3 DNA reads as TGTGCCAGCAGATCCTTAAACTCGAACACTGAAGCTTTCTTT. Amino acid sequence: CASRSLNSNTEAFF.

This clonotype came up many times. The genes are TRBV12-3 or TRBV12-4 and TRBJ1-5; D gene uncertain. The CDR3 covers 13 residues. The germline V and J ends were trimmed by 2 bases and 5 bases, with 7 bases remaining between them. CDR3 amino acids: CASSLQVYQPQHF. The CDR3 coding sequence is TGTGCCAGCAGTTTACAAGTATATCAGCCCCAGCATTTT.

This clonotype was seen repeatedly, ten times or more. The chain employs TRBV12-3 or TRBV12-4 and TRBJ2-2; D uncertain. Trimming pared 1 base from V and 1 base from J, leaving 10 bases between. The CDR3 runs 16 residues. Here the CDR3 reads CASSLDFGWNTGELFF. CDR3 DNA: TGTGCCAGCAGTTTAGATTTCGGGTGGAACACCGGGGAGCTGTTTTTT.

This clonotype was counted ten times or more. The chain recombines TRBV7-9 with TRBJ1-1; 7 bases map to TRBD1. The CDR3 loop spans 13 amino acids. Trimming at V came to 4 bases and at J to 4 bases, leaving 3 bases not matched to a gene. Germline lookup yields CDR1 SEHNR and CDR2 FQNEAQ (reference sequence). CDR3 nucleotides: TGTGCCAGCAGCTCGACAGGGTTCACTGAAGCTTTCTTT. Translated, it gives CASSSTGFTEAFF.

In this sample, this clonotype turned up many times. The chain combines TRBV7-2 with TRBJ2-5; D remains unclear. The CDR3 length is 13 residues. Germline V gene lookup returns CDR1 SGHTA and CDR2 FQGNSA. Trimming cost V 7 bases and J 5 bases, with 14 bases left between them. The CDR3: CASTKGVWETQYF. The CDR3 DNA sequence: TGTGCCAGCACCAAAGGAGTTTGGGAGACCCAGTACTTC.

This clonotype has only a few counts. The DNA of the CDR3 is TGTGCCAGCTCACCGGGACTCCCCAATTTGTCACCCCTCCACTTT. Its protein product is CASSPGLPNLSPLHF. The rearrangement uses TRBV18 and TRBJ1-6; weak D call: TRBD1 (5 bases). Germline assignment: CDR1 KGHSH and CDR2 LQKENI. The CDR3 length is 15 residues. Trimming removed 3 bases from V and 10 bases from J, with 16 bases in between.

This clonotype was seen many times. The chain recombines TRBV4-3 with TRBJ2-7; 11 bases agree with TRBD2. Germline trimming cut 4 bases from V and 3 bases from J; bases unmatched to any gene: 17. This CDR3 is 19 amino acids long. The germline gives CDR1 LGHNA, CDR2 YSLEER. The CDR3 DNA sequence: TGCGCCAGCAGCCCGAGATCGGGGGCTAGCGGGAGGTCTATCTACGAGCAGTACTTC. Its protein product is CASSPRSGASGRSIYEQYF.

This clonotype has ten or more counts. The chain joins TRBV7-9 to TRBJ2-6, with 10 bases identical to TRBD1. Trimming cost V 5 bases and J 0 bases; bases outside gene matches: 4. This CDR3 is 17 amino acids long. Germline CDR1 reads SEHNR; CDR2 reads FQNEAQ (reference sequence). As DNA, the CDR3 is TGTGCCAGCAGCCCGACAGGGGGCTTCTCTGGGGCCAACGTCCTGACTTTC. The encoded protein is CASSPTGGFSGANVLTF.

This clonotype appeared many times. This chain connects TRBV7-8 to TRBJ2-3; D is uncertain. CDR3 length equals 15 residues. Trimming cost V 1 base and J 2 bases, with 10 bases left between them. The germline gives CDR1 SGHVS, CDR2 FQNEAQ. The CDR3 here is CASSLGVLATDTQYF. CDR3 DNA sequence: TGTGCCAGCAGCTTAGGGGTTTTAGCCACAGATACGCAGTATTTT.

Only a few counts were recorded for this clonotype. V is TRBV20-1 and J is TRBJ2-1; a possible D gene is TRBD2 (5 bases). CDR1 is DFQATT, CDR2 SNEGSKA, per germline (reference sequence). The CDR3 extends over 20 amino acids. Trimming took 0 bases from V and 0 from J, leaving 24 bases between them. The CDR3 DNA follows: TGCAGTGCTAGAGATGGTGGCGGTAGCGCTCACTCGAGCTCCTACAATGAGCAGTTCTTC. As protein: CSARDGGGSAHSSSYNEQFF.

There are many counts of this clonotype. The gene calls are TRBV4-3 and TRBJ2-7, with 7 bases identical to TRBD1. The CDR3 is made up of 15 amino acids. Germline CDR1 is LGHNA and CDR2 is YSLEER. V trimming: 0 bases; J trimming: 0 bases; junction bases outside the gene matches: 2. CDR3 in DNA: TGCGCCAGCAGCCAAGAGGGACAGAACTCCTACGAGCAGTACTTC. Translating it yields CASSQEGQNSYEQYF.

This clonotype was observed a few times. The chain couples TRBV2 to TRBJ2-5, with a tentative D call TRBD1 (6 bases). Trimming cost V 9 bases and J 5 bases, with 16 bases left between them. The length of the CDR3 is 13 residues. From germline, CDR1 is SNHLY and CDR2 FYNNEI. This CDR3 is CASTQGVGETQYF. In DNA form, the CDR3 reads TGTGCCAGTACACAGGGCGTCGGGGAGACCCAGTACTTC. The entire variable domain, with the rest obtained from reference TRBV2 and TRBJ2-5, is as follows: EPEVTQTPSHQVTQMGQEVILRCVPISNHLYFYWYRQILGQKVEFLVSFYNNEISEKSEIFDDQFSVERPDGSNFTLKIRSTKLEDSAMYFCASTQGVGETQYFGPGTRLLVL.

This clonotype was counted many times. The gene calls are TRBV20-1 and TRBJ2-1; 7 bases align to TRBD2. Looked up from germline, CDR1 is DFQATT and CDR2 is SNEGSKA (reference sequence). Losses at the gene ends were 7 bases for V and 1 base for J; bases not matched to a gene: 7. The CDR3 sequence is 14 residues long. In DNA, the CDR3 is TGCAGTGGGGAGGGCCCTAAATCCTACAATGAGCAGTTCTTC. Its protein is CSGEGPKSYNEQFF.

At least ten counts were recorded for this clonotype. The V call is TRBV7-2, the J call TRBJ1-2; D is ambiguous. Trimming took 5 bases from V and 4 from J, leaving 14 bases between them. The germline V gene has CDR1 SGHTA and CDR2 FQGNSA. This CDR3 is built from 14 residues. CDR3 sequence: CASSPSPTPYGYTF. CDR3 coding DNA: TGTGCCAGCAGCCCCTCTCCGACTCCCTATGGCTACACCTTC.